This TCR beta chain was recovered during a study of blood T cell repertoires in COVID-19. Study in general: Collection of acute and convalescent COVID-19 samples took place in the United States, Italy and Spain. The cDNA or gDNA used as material had been derived from T cells, B-cell-depleted T cells, or PBMCs.

How the authors handled the data: Quantification of nucleated cells was approximated via reference gene primer amplification. Here immunoSEQ multiplex PCR was the method, and the copy in TCRdb shows in-frame clones only, minus some. D and trimming come from the DNA, and the V and J calls and clone size come from that table. The sample records roughly 250,000 clones, about 80% being singletons. Input material: peripheral blood. This TCR came from an elderly woman with acute or convalescent COVID-19.

The chain's CDR3 is CASSGLIGYEQYF. In nucleotides, the CDR3 is TGTGCCAGTAGTGGACTTATAGGCTACGAGCAGTACTTC. The rearrangement joins TRBV19 to TRBJ2-7, with D tentatively TRBD2 (5 bases). Trimming shortened V by 5 bases and J by 3 bases, and 11 bases separated the two germline ends. The CDR3 loop spans 13 amino acids. Germline V gives CDR1 LNHDA, CDR2 SQIVND (reference sequence).